This T cell receptor beta chain was recovered during a study of identical twins. Study-level points and caveats: Cord blood beta clonotypes that were abundant carried fewer insertions, and memory repertoires showed no such trend.

About this clonotype: Its target is not known.

A universal primer site came from template switching; cDNA carried unique molecular identifiers. In TCRdb, the 5' RACE reads were re-called with MiXCR into one record per CDR3 protein. The sample holds roughly 750,000 distinct CDR3 sequences, 21% seen once. Germline V CDR1 and CDR2: DFQATT, SNEGSKA (reference sequence). Trimming at V came to 6 bases and at J to 7 bases, leaving 7 bases not matched to a gene. This CDR3 is 15 amino acids long. The sample also formed part of further work on T cells expressing NK-cell markers. That report notes: Just one sequenced donor of eight was HCMV-seronegative, while seven were seropositive.

This receptor was identified in a young woman in good health. V gene TRBV20-1 combines with J gene TRBJ2-1, with 15 bases fitting TRBD2. The sequenced sample was PBMCs. CDR3 bases: TGCAGTGCCCGGACTAGCGGGGGGGGATGGAATGAGCAGTTCTTC. It codes for CSARTSGGGWNEQFF.